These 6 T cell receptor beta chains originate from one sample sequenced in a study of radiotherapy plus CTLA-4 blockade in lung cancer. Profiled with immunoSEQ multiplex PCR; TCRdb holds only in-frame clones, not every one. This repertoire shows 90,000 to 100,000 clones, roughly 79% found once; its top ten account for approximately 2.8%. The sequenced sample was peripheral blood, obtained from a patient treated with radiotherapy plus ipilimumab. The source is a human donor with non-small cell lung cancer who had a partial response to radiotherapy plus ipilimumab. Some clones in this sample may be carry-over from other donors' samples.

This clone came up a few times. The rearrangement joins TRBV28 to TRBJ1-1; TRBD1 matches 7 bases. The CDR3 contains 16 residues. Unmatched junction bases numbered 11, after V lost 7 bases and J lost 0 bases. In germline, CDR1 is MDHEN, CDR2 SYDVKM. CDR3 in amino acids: CASTGTAQNLNTEAFF. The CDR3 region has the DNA TGTGCCAGCACCGGGACAGCACAAAACTTGAACACTGAAGCTTTCTTT.

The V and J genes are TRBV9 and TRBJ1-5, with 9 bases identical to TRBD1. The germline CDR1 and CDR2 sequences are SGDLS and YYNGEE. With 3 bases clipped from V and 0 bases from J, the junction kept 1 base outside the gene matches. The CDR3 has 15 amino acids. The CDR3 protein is CASSGTGASNQPQHF. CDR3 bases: TGTGCCAGCAGCGGGACAGGGGCTAGCAATCAGCCCCAGCATTTT.

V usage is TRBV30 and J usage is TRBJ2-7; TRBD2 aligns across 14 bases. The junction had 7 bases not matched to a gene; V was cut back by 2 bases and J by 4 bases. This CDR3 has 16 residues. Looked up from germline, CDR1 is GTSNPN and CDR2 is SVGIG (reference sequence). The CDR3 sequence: CAWSPIRTSGRYEQYF. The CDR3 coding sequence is TGTGCCTGGAGTCCTATTAGGACTAGCGGGAGGTACGAGCAGTACTTC.

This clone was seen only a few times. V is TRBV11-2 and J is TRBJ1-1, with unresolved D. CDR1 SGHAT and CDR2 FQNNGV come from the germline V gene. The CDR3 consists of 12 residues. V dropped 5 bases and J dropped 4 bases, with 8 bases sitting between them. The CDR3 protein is CASSPSSTEAFF. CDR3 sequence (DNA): TGTGCCAGCAGCCCTAGCAGCACTGAAGCTTTCTTT.

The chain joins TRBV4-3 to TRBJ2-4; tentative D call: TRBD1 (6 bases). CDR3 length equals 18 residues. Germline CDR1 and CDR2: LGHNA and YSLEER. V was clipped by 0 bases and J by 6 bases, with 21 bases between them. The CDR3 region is CASSQDNTGTLRGNIQYF. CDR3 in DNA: TGCGCCAGCAGCCAAGACAATACAGGGACCTTAAGAGGAAACATTCAGTACTTC.

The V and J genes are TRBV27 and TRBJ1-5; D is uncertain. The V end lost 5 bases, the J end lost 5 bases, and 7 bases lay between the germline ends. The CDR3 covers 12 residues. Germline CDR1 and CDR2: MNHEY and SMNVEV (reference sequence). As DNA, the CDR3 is TGTGCCAGCAGTCCCCCCGATCAGCCCCAGCATTTT. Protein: CASSPPDQPQHF.